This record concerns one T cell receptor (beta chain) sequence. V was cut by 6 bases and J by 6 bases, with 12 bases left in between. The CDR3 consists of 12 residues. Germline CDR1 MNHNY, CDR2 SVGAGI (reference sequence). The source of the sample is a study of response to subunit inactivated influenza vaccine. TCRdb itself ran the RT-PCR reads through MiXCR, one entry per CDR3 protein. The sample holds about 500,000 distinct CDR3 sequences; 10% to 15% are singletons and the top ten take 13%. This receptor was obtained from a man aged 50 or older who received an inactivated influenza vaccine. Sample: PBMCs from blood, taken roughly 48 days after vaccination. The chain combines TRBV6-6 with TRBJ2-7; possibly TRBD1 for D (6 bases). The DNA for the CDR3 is TGTGCCAGCAGCAACAGGGCTTTCGAGCAGTACTTC. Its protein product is CASSNRAFEQYF.